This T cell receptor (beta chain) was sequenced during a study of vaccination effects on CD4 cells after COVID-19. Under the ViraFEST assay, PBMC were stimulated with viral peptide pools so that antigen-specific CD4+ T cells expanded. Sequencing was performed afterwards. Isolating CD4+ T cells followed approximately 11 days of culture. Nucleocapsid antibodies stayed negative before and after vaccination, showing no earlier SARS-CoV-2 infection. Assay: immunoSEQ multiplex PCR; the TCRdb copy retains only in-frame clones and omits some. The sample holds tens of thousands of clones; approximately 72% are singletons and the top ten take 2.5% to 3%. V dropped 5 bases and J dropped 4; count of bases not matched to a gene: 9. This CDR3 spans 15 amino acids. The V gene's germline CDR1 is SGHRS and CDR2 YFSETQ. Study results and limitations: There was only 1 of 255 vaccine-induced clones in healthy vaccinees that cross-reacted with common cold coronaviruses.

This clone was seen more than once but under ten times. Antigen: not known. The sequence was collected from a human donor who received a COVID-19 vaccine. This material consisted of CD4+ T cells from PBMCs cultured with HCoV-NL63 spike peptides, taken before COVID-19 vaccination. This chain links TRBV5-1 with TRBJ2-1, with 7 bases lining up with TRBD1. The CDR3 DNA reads TGCGCCAGCAGTTCCGGACAGGCCCAATACAATGAGCAGTTCTTC. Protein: CASSSGQAQYNEQFF.